This is a list of T cell receptor beta chains from one sample in a study of metastatic and nonmetastatic thyroid tumors. TCRdb reanalyzed the PCR reads with MiXCR. The sample comprises some 8,000 clones, roughly 25% of which are singletons, and 20% to 30% rests with the top ten. Material: tumor tissue. The receptors were sampled from a female donor with papillary thyroid cancer or a benign thyroid nodule (not recorded which). Some clones in this sample may be carry-over from other donors' samples. CDR3s include the opening cysteine and the closing phenylalanine or tryptophan. Each record gives: J gene, V gene, D gene, CDR3 length, clone size, CDR3 protein, CDR3 DNA. The D gene is left open where the match is weak. Clone size is not always given. Where it is, it says once, few, many or a class for expanded clones.

>TRBJ1-6|TRBV4-1|NA|15|NA
CASSHDGEFGSPLHF
TGCGCCAGCAGCCACGACGGGGAGTTTGGTTCACCCCTCCACTTT
>TRBJ2-5|TRBV4-2|TRBD1|14|many
CASSQGQGGETQYF
TGTGCCAGCAGCCAAGGACAGGGGGGGGAGACCCAGTACTTC
>TRBJ2-3|TRBV5-1|NA|13|few
CASSQAGVDTQYF
TGCGCCAGCAGCCAGGCAGGGGTAGATACGCAGTATTTT
>TRBJ2-7|TRBV28|TRBD1|13|few
CASSLTGAYEQYF
TGTGCCAGCAGTTTAACAGGGGCCTACGAGCAGTACTTC
>TRBJ2-5|TRBV19|NA|14|many
CASSIGMGGETQYF
TGTGCCAGTAGTATTGGGATGGGGGGAGAGACCCAGTACTTC
>TRBJ2-2|TRBV6-1|NA|16|few
CAVEGWQASNTGELFF
TGTGCCGTAGAGGGGTGGCAGGCCTCGAACACCGGGGAGCTGTTTTTT
>TRBJ2-2|TRBV20-1|TRBD2|17|NA
CSASPRASGYNTGELFF
TGCAGTGCTAGCCCGAGGGCTAGCGGGTATAACACCGGGGAGCTGTTTTTT
>TRBJ1-3|TRBV28|NA|14|NA
CASSFGISGNTIYF
TGTGCCAGCAGTTTCGGGATCTCTGGAAACACCATATATTTT
>TRBJ2-3|TRBV2|NA|16|medium-sized
CASSEAQGFSTDTQYF
TGTGCCAGCAGTGAAGCACAGGGTTTTTCCACAGATACGCAGTATTTT
>TRBJ2-1|TRBV20-1|TRBD2|14|NA
CSAMERETRNEQFF
TGCAGTGCTATGGAGCGGGAGACTCGCAATGAGCAGTTCTTC
>TRBJ1-2|TRBV6-6|NA|15|medium-sized
CASSYSVGDNYGYTF
TGTGCCAGCAGTTACTCCGTCGGGGACAACTATGGCTACACCTTC
>TRBJ1-6|TRBV20-1|NA|13|NA
CSAHGARDSPLHF
TGCAGTGCCCACGGCGCCCGGGATTCACCCCTCCACTTT
>TRBJ2-1|TRBV5-1|NA|16|many
CASTDPELPFPREQFF
TGCGCCAGCACAGATCCGGAACTCCCGTTCCCTCGTGAGCAGTTCTTC
>TRBJ1-1|TRBV19|TRBD1|13|few
CASSRTGAHEAFF
TGTGCCAGTAGTAGAACAGGGGCGCATGAAGCTTTCTTT
>TRBJ2-3|TRBV20-1|TRBD1|14|NA
CSASGTVSTDTQYF
TGCAGTGCTTCCGGGACAGTAAGCACAGATACGCAGTATTTT
>TRBJ2-5|TRBV7-6|TRBD1|18|medium-sized
CASSFGSGQGPSQETQYF
TGTGCCAGCAGCTTTGGCTCGGGACAGGGGCCGAGCCAAGAGACCCAGTACTTC
>TRBJ1-3|TRBV4-1|NA|14|many
CASSQVNRANTIYF
TGCGCCAGCAGCCAAGTGAACAGGGCAAACACCATATATTTT
>TRBJ2-2|TRBV19|TRBD2|14|NA
CATDRDYNTGELFF
TGTGCCACAGACCGGGACTATAACACCGGGGAGCTGTTTTTT
>TRBJ2-2|TRBV6-1|NA|14|NA
CASSALGSYGELFF
TGTGCCAGCAGTGCCCTCGGGTCCTACGGGGAGCTGTTTTTT
>TRBJ1-1|TRBV6-1|NA|13|medium-sized
CASSGGARTEAFF
TGTGCCAGCAGTGGGGGAGCGAGGACTGAAGCTTTCTTT
>TRBJ2-3|TRBV5-6|NA|12|many
CASSIRGDTQYF
TGTGCCAGCAGCATCAGGGGAGATACGCAGTATTTT
>TRBJ1-2|TRBV20-1|TRBD1|13|medium-sized
CSARPGGNGGYTF
TGCAGTGCTAGGCCAGGGGGCAATGGTGGCTACACCTTC
>TRBJ2-2|TRBV5-8|NA|16|NA
CASSLDEVPNTGELFF
TGTGCCAGCAGCTTGGACGAGGTACCGAACACCGGGGAGCTGTTTTTT
>TRBJ1-5|TRBV2|NA|13|medium-sized
CASSGGENQPQHF
TGTGCCAGCAGTGGAGGGGAAAATCAGCCCCAGCATTTT
>TRBJ2-7|TRBV6-1|TRBD1|14|NA
CASSLTGGVYEQYF
TGTGCCAGCAGCCTCACAGGGGGTGTATACGAGCAGTACTTC
>TRBJ2-5|TRBV6-4|NA|14|NA
CASRGRDVERAQYF
TGTGCCAGCAGAGGTCGGGACGTCGAGAGGGCCCAGTACTTC
>TRBJ2-1|TRBV11-3|TRBD2|17|many
CASSLEWGLAGGREQFF
TGTGCCAGCAGCTTAGAGTGGGGACTAGCGGGGGGAAGGGAGCAGTTCTTC